This T cell receptor beta chain was observed in a study of T cell repertoires in cytomegalovirus infection. At the level of the study: Public TCR beta signatures indicated both CMV infection and matching HLA type. Study-level results: Clonotype analysis showed dominance of the ex vivo response by HLA-C-restricted CMV-specific TCR beta clonotypes. Cumulative public TCR beta family frequency identified CMV carriers with the relevant HLA.

Germline V lookup: CDR1 SGHTA, CDR2 FQGNSA. The V end was cut by 5 bases, the J end by 5 bases, with 12 bases between. CDR3 length equals 13 residues. TCRdb re-called the reads through MiXCR, storing one row per CDR3 protein. The table has 740,000 or so distinct CDR3 sequences, under 40% seen once. To note about this clonotype: Its antigen is as yet unknown. One base away lies a much larger clone, so this may be a sequencing read error. This is likely a read error, given that the CDR3 carries no conserved phenylalanine or tryptophan at its end.

This clonotype was sampled from a human donor in good health (CMV status not recorded). Some clones in this sample may be carry-over from other donors' samples. The chain uses TRBV7-2 and TRBJ2-5; TRBD2 might be the D (6 bases). Source material: PBMCs. The CDR3 coding sequence is TGTGCCAGCAGCCCCGGCCGGGGGGAGACCCAGTACTTA. This codes for CASSPGRGETQYL.